This T cell receptor (beta chain) was profiled in a study of T cell responses to AZD1222 COVID-19 vaccine. Study context: Pooled in the analysis were second doses at about 4 or about 12 weeks.

Regarding the study as a whole: Increases in Spike-specific TCR breadth and depth were seen after two AZD1222 doses. CD4 TCRs associated with vaccination spanned spike, dominating at 160-218 and 743-854.

This clone was counted a single time. Its target is not known. Assay used: immunoSEQ multiplex PCR; TCRdb lists only in-frame clones, some missing. The sample yields some 96,000 clones, roughly 90% seen once. The material was peripheral blood, obtained on day 0 of AZD1222 vaccination. This TCR came from an adult in good health.

The CDR3 coding sequence is TGCGCCAGCAGCCAAGCGCAAAGTGTTCTGAACACTGAAGCTTTCTTT. This encodes CASSQAQSVLNTEAFF. The V and J genes are TRBV4-1 and TRBJ1-1, with D hard to call. Germline V gene lookup returns CDR1 MGHRA and CDR2 YSYEKL. The CDR3 spans 16 residues. With 1 base removed from V and 0 bases from J, the gap between germline ends came to 12 bases.